This TCR beta chain was sequenced in a study of long-term antiretroviral therapy in people with HIV. Study-level points and caveats: On ART adherence, viral resistance or therapy changes, no data were available. CDR3 lengths in HIV samples spanned a narrower range than controls.

Each HIV-infected participant was given treatment in the United States. Sequencing relied on immunoSEQ assay v3.0, run at survey level. Sequencing was intended to reach about 40,000-50,000 T-cell genomes per sample. Some clones are missing from TCRdb's copy, which holds only in-frame ones; the method was immunoSEQ multiplex PCR. The sample shows about 20,000 clones, around 86% of them seen only once. Concerning this clone itself: The antigen is unknown.

The CDR3 has 19 amino acids. Losses at the gene ends were 1 base for V and 3 bases for J; bases not matched to a gene: 13. Germline values: CDR1 SNHLY, CDR2 FYNNEI. This sample comprised unsorted PBMCs, obtained 1.8 years before starting antiretroviral therapy. The chain links TRBV2 to TRBJ1-5, with TRBD1 matching 9 bases. The sequence derives from a woman in her 30s with HIV. The CDR3 DNA is TGTGCCAGCAGTGAAGGGGCTGGACAGGGGAAAAACCTCAATCAGCCCCAGCATTTT. This sequence encodes CASSEGAGQGKNLNQPQHF.